The clone carrying this TCR beta chain was found many times. What it binds is unknown. This CDR3 comprises 17 residues. CDR1 is MGHDK, CDR2 SYGVNS, per germline. Between the trimmed V and J ends, which lost 0 bases and 3 bases, there was a span of 17 bases. A blood bank in Maryland, USA, provided the volunteers who served as healthy controls. This record comes from a study of neurological immune-mediated disorders. Findings and caveats of the study: CDR3 amino acid sequences found in expanded clones were never shared across subjects, suggesting private repertoires in all groups. Multiple sclerosis, the disease with the least TCR clonal expansion, fell below healthy controls, whereas HTLV-1-associated myelopathy showed the most.

The cDNA was synthesized by 5'RACE incorporating 10-nucleotide random UMIs. Using its own MiXCR run on the 5' RACE reads, TCRdb lists one record per CDR3 protein. The sample carries fewer than 35,000 distinct CDR3 sequences, approximately 4.4% recorded once. This sequence originates from a man younger than 35 in good health. The chain employs TRBV25-1 and TRBJ1-1, with unresolved D. The sample was PBMCs. CDR3 sequence reads: CASSEYLAAMGYTEAFF. CDR3 nucleotides: TGTGCCAGCAGTGAATATCTGGCAGCGATGGGCTACACTGAAGCTTTCTTT.